The 28 T cell receptor beta chains presented below share a single source sample, sequenced in a study of CD8+ T cells in alopecia areata. Once RNA had been extracted, it was reverse transcribed into cDNA to act as the sequencing template. TCRdb keeps only in-frame clones here, not all; method: immunoSEQ multiplex PCR. The sample contains some 110,000 clones, about two fifths of which appear only once. Material: CD4+ T cells sorted from blood. These receptors were obtained from a human donor with alopecia areata.

The rearrangement links TRBV4-3 to TRBJ2-5; 7 positions agree with TRBD2. This CDR3 spans 16 amino acids. Losses at the gene ends were 0 bases for V and 4 bases for J; bases not matched to a gene: 8. Germline V lookup: CDR1 LGHNA, CDR2 YSLEER. The CDR3 is CASSQEAGEFGETQYF. CDR3 DNA sequence: TGCGCCAGCAGCCAAGAGGCGGGAGAGTTTGGAGAGACCCAGTACTTC.

The chain uses TRBV7-6 and TRBJ2-1; TRBD2 agrees at 7 bases. Unmatched junction bases numbered 9, after V lost 1 base and J lost 6 bases. The CDR3 loop spans 16 amino acids. Germline assignment: CDR1 SGHVS and CDR2 FNYEAQ. The CDR3 spells CASSLGQAGVGNEQFF. In DNA form, the CDR3 reads TGTGCCAGCAGCTTAGGCCAGGCGGGAGTAGGCAATGAGCAGTTCTTC.

This clone was picked up a small number of times. The V call is TRBV7-3, the J call TRBJ2-5; D gene unclear. The CDR3 extends over 15 amino acids. The V and J ends lost 0 bases and 6 bases respectively, with 14 bases between them. Per the germline V gene, CDR1 is SGHTA and CDR2 is FQGTGA. CDR3 sequence: CASSLTVSGPKTQYF. DNA of the CDR3: TGTGCCAGCAGCTTAACTGTCTCAGGCCCCAAGACCCAGTACTTC.

This clone has a handful of counts. The chain carries TRBV29-1 and TRBJ1-2; 7 bases agree with TRBD1. The CDR3 length is 17 residues. V was pared by 0 bases and J by 0 bases, with 10 bases of the junction left unmatched. Germline loops: CDR1 SQVTM, CDR2 ANQGSEA. The CDR3 DNA reads TGCAGCGTTGAAGATTCGCCGGGACAGAGTTCTAACTATGGCTACACCTTC. Residues: CSVEDSPGQSSNYGYTF.

This clone was picked up one time. The J gene is TRBJ2-7, the V gene TRBV5-1; the match to TRBD1 covers 10 bases. The germline V gene has CDR1 SGHRS and CDR2 YFSETQ. The CDR3 has 15 amino acids. Germline trimming cut 5 bases from V and 1 base from J; bases unmatched to any gene: 6. The chain's CDR3 is CASRLRDRGSYEQYF. The CDR3 coding sequence is TGCGCCAGCAGGCTCCGGGACAGGGGTTCCTACGAGCAGTACTTC.

The CDR3 sequence: CASSLLDRAPYEQYF. The CDR3 DNA sequence: TGTGCCAGCAGTTTATTGGACAGGGCTCCCTACGAGCAGTACTTC. The rearrangement links TRBV27 to TRBJ2-7; TRBD1 matches at 8 bases. This CDR3 is built from 15 residues. In germline, CDR1 is MNHEY, CDR2 SMNVEV (reference sequence). J gave up 2 bases and V 1 base, and 4 bases lay outside the gene matches.

This sequence joins TRBV7-2 and TRBJ2-7, with D uncertain. This CDR3 region has 16 residues. Per germline, CDR1 SGHTA and CDR2 FQGNSA. The ends were cut back, 0 bases at V and 4 bases at J, with 16 bases in the middle. CDR3 loop: CASSLAGQVGMYEQYF. The CDR3 DNA reads as TGTGCCAGCAGCTTAGCGGGCCAGGTGGGAATGTACGAGCAGTACTTC.

This CDR3 is CASSQGGPFNQEQYF. The CDR3 nucleotides read TGCGCCAGCAGCCAAGGGGGACCTTTTAACCAGGAGCAGTACTTC. The chain links TRBV4-1 to TRBJ2-7; tentatively, D is TRBD1 or TRBD2 (5 bases each). Germline assignment: CDR1 MGHRA and CDR2 YSYEKL. The V end lost 1 base, the J end lost 7 bases, and 17 bases lay between the germline ends. This CDR3 is built from 15 residues.

The V gene is TRBV7-3, the J gene TRBJ1-2, with a possible D match to TRBD1 (6 bases). Germline V lookup: CDR1 SGHTA, CDR2 FQGTGA. The CDR3 extends over 14 amino acids. V lost 5 bases and J 6 bases, leaving 16 bases between the germline ends. The CDR3 nucleotides read TGTGCCAGCAGCCGCCAACAGGGAAGGCATGGCTACACCTTC. Encoded protein: CASSRQQGRHGYTF.

The chain combines TRBV2 with TRBJ2-4; possible D gene TRBD2, 7 bases. CDR1 SNHLY and CDR2 FYNNEI come from the germline V gene. V was pared by 2 bases and J by 0 bases, with 14 bases between. The length of the CDR3 is 17 residues. The DNA of the CDR3 is TGTGCCAGCAGTGAACTGTTGGGAGGGGGAGCCAAAAACATTCAGTACTTC. This sequence encodes CASSELLGGGAKNIQYF.

This clone was seen a few times. The chain is built from TRBV29-1 and TRBJ1-4; D may be TRBD1 (5 bases). Trimming left V 5 bases short and J 8 bases short, with 18 bases between. Per the germline V gene, CDR1 is SQVTM and CDR2 is ANQGSEA. This CDR3 contains 14 residues. CDR3 nucleotide sequence: TGCAGCGTTCAAGGGAACCAGGGAGGGGAAAAACTGTTTTTT. Residues: CSVQGNQGGEKLFF.

The rearrangement links TRBV2 to TRBJ2-7; the D is unclear. The CDR3 is 14 residues long. Germline V gene lookup returns CDR1 SNHLY and CDR2 FYNNEI. V gave up 3 bases and J gave up 0 bases, with 9 bases separating them. CDR3: CASSELPSSYEQYF. The CDR3 DNA sequence: TGTGCCAGCAGTGAGCTACCGAGCTCCTACGAGCAGTACTTC.

This clone was recorded many times. The chain couples TRBV4-2 to TRBJ2-6; no definite D call. The CDR3 extends over 15 amino acids. Germline values: CDR1 LGHNA, CDR2 YNFKEQ. Deletions cut 1 base from V and 2 bases from J, with 6 bases between. The CDR3 reads CASSQATAGANVLTF. DNA for the CDR3: TGTGCCAGCAGCCAAGCGACGGCTGGGGCCAACGTCCTGACTTTC.

The rearrangement links TRBV29-1 to TRBJ1-2; D gene unclear. The CDR3 runs 13 residues. Per the germline V gene, CDR1 is SQVTM and CDR2 is ANQGSEA. With 1 base removed from V and 4 bases from J, the gap between germline ends came to 10 bases. CDR3 sequence reads: CSVEAQSLYGYTF. In DNA, the CDR3 is TGCAGCGTTGAAGCTCAATCCCTCTATGGCTACACCTTC. The whole variable domain, remainder taken from reference TRBV29-1 and TRBJ1-2, is SAVISQKPSRDICQRGTSLTIQCQVDSQVTMMFWYRQQPGQSLTLIATANQGSEATYESGFVIDKFPISRPNLTFSTLTVSNMSPEDSSIYLCSVEAQSLYGYTFGSGTRLTVV.

This clone was found a few times. V and J are TRBV4-1 and TRBJ2-7, with 8 bases identical to TRBD1. CDR1 is MGHRA and CDR2 is YSYEKL in the germline V gene. After removal of 3 bases from V and 7 bases from J, the junction contained 11 bases not matched to a gene. The CDR3 covers 15 residues. The chain's CDR3 is CASSHPAQGAREQYF. The CDR3 region has the DNA TGCGCCAGCAGCCATCCCGCGCAGGGGGCTCGGGAGCAGTACTTC.

The CDR3 nucleotides are TGTGCCAGCACCCTGGAAACTAGCGGAGCCTACGAGCAGTACTTC. This encodes CASTLETSGAYEQYF. This chain joins TRBV2 and TRBJ2-7, with TRBD2 matching 8 bases. Germline V gives CDR1 SNHLY, CDR2 FYNNEI. The CDR3 runs to 15 residues. The V segment lost 7 bases and the J segment 2 bases; nucleotides outside the gene matches: 10. Drawing the rest from reference TRBV2 and TRBJ2-7, the complete variable domain is EPEVTQTPSHQVTQMGQEVILRCVPISNHLYFYWYRQILGQKVEFLVSFYNNEISEKSEIFDDQFSVERPDGSNFTLKIRSTKLEDSAMYFCASTLETSGAYEQYFGPGTRLTVT.

V usage is TRBV28 and J usage is TRBJ2-7; D ambiguous. The V end was cut by 2 bases, the J end by 3 bases, with 8 bases between. Germline CDR1 MDHEN, CDR2 SYDVKM. The CDR3 covers 13 residues. The CDR3 is CASSLVPLYEQYF. The CDR3, as DNA: TGTGCCAGCAGTTTAGTGCCCCTCTACGAGCAGTACTTC.

This sequence joins TRBV7-2 and TRBJ2-7, with no clear D. The CDR3 sequence is 14 residues long. V was trimmed by 5 bases and J by 1 base, leaving 12 bases between them. Germline CDR1 and CDR2: SGHTA and FQGNSA. CDR3 loop: CASSPARLSYEQYF. In nucleotides, the CDR3 is TGTGCCAGCAGCCCCGCCCGTCTATCCTACGAGCAGTACTTC.

V and J are TRBV5-4 and TRBJ2-1, with D possibly called TRBD1 or TRBD2 (6 bases each). Germline V gene data show CDR1 as SGHNT and CDR2 as YYREEE (reference sequence). The CDR3 has 15 residues. V was clipped by 1 base and J by 4 bases, with 12 bases between them. DNA of the CDR3: TGTGCCAGCAGCTTGCTCGGGGGCGCGTACAATGAGCAGTTCTTC. Translation gives CASSLLGGAYNEQFF.

The chain couples TRBV29-1 to TRBJ2-7; D may correspond to TRBD1 or TRBD2 (5 bases each). V gave up 6 bases and J gave up 3 bases, with 12 bases separating them. This CDR3 comprises 12 residues. Germline CDR1 is SQVTM and CDR2 is ANQGSEA. The CDR3 region is CSVQRGDYEQYF. DNA for the CDR3: TGCAGCGTCCAAAGGGGAGACTACGAGCAGTACTTC.

The chain has TRBV29-1 and TRBJ1-1, with D unclear. Trimming removed 6 bases at V and 0 bases at J, with 11 bases between. The germline gives CDR1 SQVTM, CDR2 ANQGSEA. This CDR3 spans 13 amino acids. This chain's CDR3 is CSVGTGLNTEAFF. The CDR3 DNA follows: TGCAGCGTCGGAACCGGCCTGAACACTGAAGCTTTCTTT.

V usage is TRBV2 and J usage is TRBJ2-5; D remains ambiguous. V shed 10 bases and J shed 1 base, with 10 bases lying between them. Germline values: CDR1 SNHLY, CDR2 FYNNEI. The length of the CDR3 is 12 residues. The CDR3, as DNA: TGTGCCACACGGATCCTCCAAGAGACCCAGTACTTC. It specifies CATRILQETQYF.

This clone came up once. V gene TRBV5-1 combines with J gene TRBJ2-7; possible D gene TRBD1, 6 bases. Trimming took off 1 base at V and 6 bases at J, with 11 bases between the two ends. Germline V gives CDR1 SGHRS, CDR2 YFSETQ. The length of the CDR3 is 13 residues. Here the CDR3 reads CASSLQGHTEQYF. CDR3 DNA: TGCGCCAGCAGCTTGCAGGGACACACCGAGCAGTACTTC.

V gene TRBV29-1 combines with J gene TRBJ2-3; perhaps TRBD2 as D (7 bases). CDR1 and CDR2 from the germline V gene are SQVTM and ANQGSEA. V gave up 7 bases and J gave up 1 base, with 18 bases separating them. This CDR3 has 15 residues. The CDR3 nucleotides read TGCAGCGCTGAGGGGAAGGGGGGGCGCACAGATACGCAGTATTTT. Encoded protein: CSAEGKGGRTDTQYF.

This clone has just a few counts. The V call is TRBV7-2, the J call TRBJ1-6; unclear D gene. The V and J ends lost 4 bases and 5 bases respectively, with 6 bases between them. Germline V gene lookup returns CDR1 SGHTA and CDR2 FQGNSA. The CDR3 sequence is 13 residues long. The chain's CDR3 is CASSSPNNSPLHF. The CDR3 DNA follows: TGTGCCAGCAGCTCCCCGAATAATTCACCCCTCCACTTT. The variable domain in full, completed from reference TRBV7-2 and TRBJ1-6, reads GAGVSQSPSNKVTEKGKDVELRCDPISGHTALYWYRQSLGQGLEFLIYFQGNSAPDKSGLPSDRFSAERTGGSVSTLTIQRTQQEDSAVYLCASSSPNNSPLHFGNGTRLTVT.

This clone was observed a single time. V is TRBV15 and J is TRBJ1-2; D is ambiguous. Germline V gives CDR1 LNHNV, CDR2 YYDKDF (reference sequence). Trimming took off 0 bases at V and 4 bases at J, with 15 bases between the two ends. This CDR3 is built from 16 residues. CDR3 bases: TGTGCCACCAGCAGAGAAGTGGGCGATGTTACCTATGGCTACACCTTC. Residues: CATSREVGDVTYGYTF.

This clone has a handful of counts. The rearrangement joins TRBV29-1 to TRBJ1-1; no reliable D call. The CDR3 loop spans 13 amino acids. V was cut by 1 base and J by 4 bases, with 10 bases left in between. Germline V gives CDR1 SQVTM, CDR2 ANQGSEA. CDR3 DNA: TGCAGCGTTGAAGGACAACCGGGCACTGAAGCTTTCTTT. Amino acid sequence: CSVEGQPGTEAFF. Together with reference TRBV29-1 and TRBJ1-1, the CDR3 gives the full variable domain: SAVISQKPSRDICQRGTSLTIQCQVDSQVTMMFWYRQQPGQSLTLIATANQGSEATYESGFVIDKFPISRPNLTFSTLTVSNMSPEDSSIYLCSVEGQPGTEAFFGQGTRLTVV.

The rearrangement joins TRBV14 to TRBJ2-2, with TRBD1 identical over 8 bases. Trimming at V came to 4 bases and at J to 5 bases, leaving 0 bases not matched to a gene. CDR1 is SGHDN, CDR2 FVKESK, per germline. The CDR3 has 13 amino acids. Written as DNA, the CDR3 is TGTGCCAGCAGCCGACAGGGGACCGGGGAGCTGTTTTTT. It codes for CASSRQGTGELFF.